Shown below are 17 T cell receptor beta chains from a single sample sequenced in a study of graft-versus-host responses after intestinal transplantation. Their recognized antigens are unknown. Here immunoSEQ multiplex PCR was the method, and the copy in TCRdb shows in-frame clones only, minus some. The sample records under 95,000 clones, 88% being singletons. Sequenced here: unstimulated CD4+ T cells sorted from spleen or lymph node cells, sampled before transplant. The receptors come from a human donor who was the organ donor for an intestinal transplant.

This sequence joins TRBV5-1 and TRBJ2-7, with D tentatively TRBD1 (5 bases). The CDR3 loop spans 14 amino acids. The germline V gene has CDR1 SGHRS and CDR2 YFSETQ. Trimming took off 0 bases at V and 4 bases at J, with 11 bases between the two ends. The CDR3 DNA sequence: TGCGCCAGCAGCTTGGGCACAGGAGCTTACGAGCAGTACTTC. This translates into CASSLGTGAYEQYF. The entire variable domain, with the rest obtained from reference TRBV5-1 and TRBJ2-7, is as follows: KAGVTQTPRYLIKTRGQQVTLSCSPISGHRSVSWYQQTPGQGLQFLFEYFSETQRNKGNFPGRFSGRQFSNSRSEMNVSTLELGDSALYLCASSLGTGAYEQYFGPGTRLTVT.

The chain is built from TRBV28 and TRBJ2-7; D is perhaps TRBD2 (6 bases). This CDR3 is built from 14 residues. Trimming removed 2 bases from V and 2 bases from J, with 10 bases in between. Looked up from germline, CDR1 is MDHEN and CDR2 is SYDVKM. CDR3 in amino acids: CASSLPGSPYEQYF. The CDR3 DNA follows: TGTGCCAGCAGTTTACCCGGGAGCCCCTACGAGCAGTACTTC.

In this sample, this clone turned up a few times. The gene calls are TRBV19 and TRBJ1-2; 7 positions match TRBD1. Germline values: CDR1 LNHDA, CDR2 SQIVND (reference sequence). The J segment lost 11 bases and the V segment lost 1 base, leaving 7 bases of the junction unmatched. The CDR3 totals 13 residues. CDR3 DNA: TGTGCCAGTAGTATAGGGGGCAGCAGGGGGTACACCTTC. It is translated as CASSIGGSRGYTF.

This sequence joins TRBV6-5 and TRBJ1-3; no firm D call. V lost 5 bases, J lost 4 bases, and 12 bases lay in between. From germline, CDR1 is MNHEY and CDR2 SVGAGI. This CDR3 comprises 14 residues. Here the CDR3 reads CASSAARLGNTIYF. The DNA of the CDR3 is TGTGCCAGCAGTGCCGCCAGGCTCGGAAACACCATATATTTT.

CDR3 in DNA: TGTGCCAGCAGCTTAGGACGGACTAGCGGGGAGCTGTTTTTT. Its protein is CASSLGRTSGELFF. This sequence joins TRBV7-2 and TRBJ2-2; 7 nucleotides match TRBD2. There are 14 residues in the CDR3. V gave up 1 base and J gave up 7 bases; unmatched junction bases: 3. Germline-derived CDR1 and CDR2 are SGHTA and FQGNSA.

This chain links TRBV5-1 with TRBJ2-4, with a possible D match to TRBD2 (6 bases). Looked up from germline, CDR1 is SGHRS and CDR2 is YFSETQ. V was trimmed by 4 bases and J by 3 bases, leaving 14 bases between them. The CDR3 has 15 amino acids. CDR3 in DNA: TGCGCCAGCAGCAGGGCGGGGCCCTTCAAAAACATTCAGTACTTC. Encoded protein: CASSRAGPFKNIQYF.

The chain carries TRBV5-4 and TRBJ2-7, with TRBD2 matching 9 bases. With V trimmed by 2 bases and J by 3 bases, 15 bases remained unmatched. Germline CDR1 is SGHNT and CDR2 is YYREEE (reference sequence). The CDR3 consists of 18 residues. The CDR3 region has the DNA TGTGCCAGCAGCTTCGGACTAGCGAGCCTCCCGGAGGGCTACGAGCAGTACTTC. Its translation is CASSFGLASLPEGYEQYF.

The genes are TRBV7-9 and TRBJ2-5; D perhaps matches TRBD2 (6 bases). The CDR3 runs to 14 residues. Germline V gene data show CDR1 as SEHNR and CDR2 as FQNEAQ (reference sequence). V lost 0 bases and J 4 bases, leaving 9 bases between the germline ends. The CDR3 here is CASSLAGGIETQYF. The CDR3 region has the DNA TGTGCCAGCAGCTTAGCAGGAGGGATAGAGACCCAGTACTTC.

Details on this clone: The junction departs from germline at one end; a sequencing error may be responsible. The genes are TRBV6-1 and TRBJ2-5; 10 bases match TRBD2. The CDR3 runs to 13 residues. Germline CDR1 and CDR2: MNHNS and SASEGT. Here the CDR3 DNA reads TGTGCCAGCAGTGCGCAAGCGGGGGGGGTTAGCGACTTC. Residues: CASSAQAGGVSDF.

The V and J genes are TRBV6-5 and TRBJ2-7; 8 bases align to TRBD1. The length of the CDR3 is 13 residues. V trimming: 6 bases; J trimming: 2 bases; junction bases outside the gene matches: 3. The germline gives CDR1 MNHEY, CDR2 SVGAGI. CDR3 sequence (DNA): TGTGCCAGCAGGACAGGGGCTACCTACGAGCAGTACTTC. Protein product: CASRTGATYEQYF.

This clone was counted a single time. The chain links TRBV5-6 to TRBJ2-3; 7 bases match TRBD2. Germline V CDR1 and CDR2: SGHDT, YYEEEE. Trimming removed 0 bases from V and 3 bases from J; junction bases left unmatched: 7. CDR3 size: 16 residues. As DNA, the CDR3 is TGTGCCAGCAGCTTGGGGGTTGGCGGGAGTACAGATACGCAGTATTTT. Translated: CASSLGVGGSTDTQYF.

The rearrangement uses TRBV7-6 and TRBJ2-1; 10 bases line up with TRBD1. Germline trimming cut 0 bases from V and 11 bases from J; bases unmatched to any gene: 10. CDR3 length: 16 amino acids. The germline V gene has CDR1 SGHVS and CDR2 FNYEAQ. The CDR3 DNA is TGTGCCAGCAGCTTAGCCGGGACAGGGGATCTTTTTAAGCAGTTCTTC. This gives the protein CASSLAGTGDLFKQFF.

The rearrangement links TRBV29-1 to TRBJ2-1; 14 bases agree with TRBD2. Germline assignment: CDR1 SQVTM and CDR2 ANQGSEA. The V gene end was trimmed by 5 bases and the J gene end by 8 bases; junction bases not matched to a gene: 8. The CDR3 runs to 15 residues. CDR3 loop: CSVSGTSGSGYEQFF. DNA of the CDR3: TGCAGCGTTTCCGGGACTAGCGGGAGTGGATATGAGCAGTTCTTC.

The genes are TRBV29-1 and TRBJ2-3, with a possible D match to TRBD2 (5 bases). The CDR3 is 13 amino acids. Germline lookup yields CDR1 SQVTM and CDR2 ANQGSEA. Trimming removed 7 bases from V and 5 bases from J, with 16 bases in between. For the CDR3, the DNA is TGCAGCGCCGCTCGGTCCCGGGGAGATACGCAGTATTTT. Its translation: CSAARSRGDTQYF.

This rearrangement joins TRBV27 to TRBJ2-1; 13 positions agree with TRBD2. Germline CDR1 is MNHEY and CDR2 is SMNVEV (reference sequence). V dropped 2 bases and J dropped 9; count of bases not matched to a gene: 4. This CDR3 is 15 amino acids long. The CDR3 spells CASSLRTSGSGEQFF. CDR3 DNA sequence: TGTGCCAGCAGTTTAAGGACTAGCGGGAGCGGTGAGCAGTTCTTC.

This chain joins TRBV19 and TRBJ1-5, with 7 bases lining up with TRBD1. This CDR3 has 16 residues. The V and J ends lost 4 bases and 7 bases, in that order; junction bases with no gene match: 13. Germline-derived CDR1 and CDR2 are LNHDA and SQIVND (reference sequence). CDR3 in amino acids: CASSRITGAGRQPQHF. The CDR3 nucleotides read TGTGCCAGTAGTAGGATCACAGGGGCAGGCAGACAGCCCCAGCATTTT.

V usage is TRBV28 and J usage is TRBJ2-7; 9 positions match TRBD1. The J segment lost 1 base and the V segment lost 6 bases, leaving 4 bases of the junction unmatched. The CDR3 is 14 residues long. Germline V gives CDR1 MDHEN, CDR2 SYDVKM. CDR3 protein: CASRNRGQSYEQYF. The CDR3 DNA reads as TGTGCCAGCAGGAACAGGGGGCAATCCTACGAGCAGTACTTC.